This T cell receptor beta chain was found in a study of CD8+ T cells in alopecia areata. Study in general: Tofacitinib therapy took 6 to 18 months; 6 months off drug came after.

cDNA reverse transcribed from extracted RNA served as the sequencing template. Repertoires were generated with immunoSEQ multiplex PCR, while TCRdb's copy carries only in-frame clones and drops some. The table has 200,000 or so clones, 50% to 70% seen once. Study outcomes and limitations: Elevated clonality characterized lesional scalp relative to normal scalp, particularly in alopecia totalis/universalis. Shared TCR sequences were less clear between patients than in mice, possibly partly from HLA diversity.

Details on this clone: What it binds is not known.

Germline CDR1 is SEHNR and CDR2 is FQNEAQ (reference sequence). This CDR3 has 12 amino acids. Trimming pared 7 bases from V and 6 bases from J, leaving 13 bases between. The V call is TRBV7-9, the J call TRBJ2-7, with D perhaps matching TRBD2 (5 bases). The TCR originated in a human donor with alopecia areata. The sample consisted of CD4+ T cells sorted from blood, taken at week 0. In nucleotides, the CDR3 is TGTGCCAGCACGGCCCTTGAGGGCGAGCAGTACTTC. Its protein product is CASTALEGEQYF.